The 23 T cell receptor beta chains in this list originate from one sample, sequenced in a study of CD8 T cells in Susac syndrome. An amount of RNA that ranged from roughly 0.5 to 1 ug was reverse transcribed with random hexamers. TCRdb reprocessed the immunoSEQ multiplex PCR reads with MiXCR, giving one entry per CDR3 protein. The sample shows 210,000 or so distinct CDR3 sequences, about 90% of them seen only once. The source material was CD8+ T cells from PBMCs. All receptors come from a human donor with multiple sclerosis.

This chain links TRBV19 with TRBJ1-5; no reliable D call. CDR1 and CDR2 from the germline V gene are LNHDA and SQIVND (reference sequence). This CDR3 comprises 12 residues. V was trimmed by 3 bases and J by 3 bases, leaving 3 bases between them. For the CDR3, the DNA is TGTGCCAGTAGTATCCCCAATCAGCCCCAGCATTTT. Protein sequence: CASSIPNQPQHF.

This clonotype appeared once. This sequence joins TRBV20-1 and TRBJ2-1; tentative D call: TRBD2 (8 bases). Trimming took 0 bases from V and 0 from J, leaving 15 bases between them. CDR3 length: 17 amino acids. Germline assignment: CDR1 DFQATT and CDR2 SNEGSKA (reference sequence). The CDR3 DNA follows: TGCAGTGCTAGAGATCCGGGGGGGGACAGCTCCTACAATGAGCAGTTCTTC. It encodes CSARDPGGDSSYNEQFF.

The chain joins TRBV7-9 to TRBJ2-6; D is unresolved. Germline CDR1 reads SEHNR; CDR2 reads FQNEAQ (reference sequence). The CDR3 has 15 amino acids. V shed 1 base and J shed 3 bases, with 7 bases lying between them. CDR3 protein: CASSLVEGGANVLTF. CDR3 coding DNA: TGTGCCAGCAGCTTAGTTGAAGGTGGGGCCAACGTCCTGACTTTC.

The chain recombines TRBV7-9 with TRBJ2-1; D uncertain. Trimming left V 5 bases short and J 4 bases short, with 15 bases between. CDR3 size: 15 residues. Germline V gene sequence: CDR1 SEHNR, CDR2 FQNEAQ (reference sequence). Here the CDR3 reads CASSPRLSGYNEQFF. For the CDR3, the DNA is TGTGCCAGCAGCCCGCGGCTGTCCGGTTACAATGAGCAGTTCTTC.

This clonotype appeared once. This CDR3 reads CATSPLGAGGELFF. For the CDR3, the DNA is TGTGCCACCAGTCCCCTGGGAGCCGGCGGGGAGCTGTTTTTT. The genes are TRBV24-1 and TRBJ2-2, with a possible D match to TRBD2 (5 bases). V lost 6 bases to trimming and J lost 7 bases, with 14 bases between them. The CDR3 is 14 amino acids. Germline V gives CDR1 KGHDR, CDR2 SFDVKD.

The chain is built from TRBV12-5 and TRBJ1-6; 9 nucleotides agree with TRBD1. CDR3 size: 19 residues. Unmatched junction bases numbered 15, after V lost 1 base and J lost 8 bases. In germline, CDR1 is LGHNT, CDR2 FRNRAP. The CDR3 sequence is CASGLATGGVDIVYSPLHF. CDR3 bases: TGTGCTAGTGGTTTGGCGACAGGGGGAGTGGATATAGTGTATTCACCCCTCCACTTT.

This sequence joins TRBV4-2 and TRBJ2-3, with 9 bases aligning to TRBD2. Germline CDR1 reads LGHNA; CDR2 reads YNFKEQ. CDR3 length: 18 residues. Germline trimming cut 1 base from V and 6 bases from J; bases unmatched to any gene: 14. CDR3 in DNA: TGTGCCAGCAGCCAAGTACCTAGCGGGACCTCCGGGGACGATACGCAGTATTTT. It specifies CASSQVPSGTSGDDTQYF.

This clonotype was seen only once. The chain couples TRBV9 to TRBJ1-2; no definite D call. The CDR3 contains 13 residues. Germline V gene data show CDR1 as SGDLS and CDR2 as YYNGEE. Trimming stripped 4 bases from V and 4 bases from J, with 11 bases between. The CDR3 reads CASSTSKGYGYTF. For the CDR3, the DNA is TGTGCCAGCAGCACGAGCAAAGGCTATGGCTACACCTTC.

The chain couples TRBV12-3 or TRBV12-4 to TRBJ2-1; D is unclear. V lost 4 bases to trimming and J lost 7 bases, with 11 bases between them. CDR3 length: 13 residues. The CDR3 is CASSYPFPNEQFF. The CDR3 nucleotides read TGTGCCAGCAGTTACCCGTTCCCGAATGAGCAGTTCTTC.

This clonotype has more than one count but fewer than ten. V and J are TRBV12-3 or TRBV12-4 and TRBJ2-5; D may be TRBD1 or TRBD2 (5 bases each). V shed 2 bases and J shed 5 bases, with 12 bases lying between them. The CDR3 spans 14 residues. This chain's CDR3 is CASSLLGVGETQYF. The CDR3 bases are TGTGCCAGCAGTTTATTGGGGGTAGGGGAGACCCAGTACTTC.

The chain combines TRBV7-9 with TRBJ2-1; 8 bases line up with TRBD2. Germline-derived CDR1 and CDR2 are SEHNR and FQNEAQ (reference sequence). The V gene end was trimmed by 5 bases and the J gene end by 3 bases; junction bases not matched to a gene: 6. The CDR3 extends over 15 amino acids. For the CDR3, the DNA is TGTGCCAGCAGCCAAGCGGGGGTGGACTACAATGAGCAGTTCTTC. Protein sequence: CASSQAGVDYNEQFF.

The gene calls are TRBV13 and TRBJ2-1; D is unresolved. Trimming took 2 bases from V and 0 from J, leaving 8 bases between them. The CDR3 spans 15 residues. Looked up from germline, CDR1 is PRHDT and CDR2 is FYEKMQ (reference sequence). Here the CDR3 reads CASSLNKGSYNEQFF. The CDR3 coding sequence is TGTGCCAGCAGCTTAAACAAGGGCTCCTACAATGAGCAGTTCTTC.

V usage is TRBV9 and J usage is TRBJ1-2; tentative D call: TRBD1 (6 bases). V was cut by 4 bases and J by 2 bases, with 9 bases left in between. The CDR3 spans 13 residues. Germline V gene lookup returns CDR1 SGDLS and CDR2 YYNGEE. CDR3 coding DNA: TGTGCCAGCAGCCCAGGGGTAAACTATGGCTACACCTTC. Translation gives CASSPGVNYGYTF.

The CDR3 nucleotides read TGCGCCAGCAGCCCAGCCCCTGTTAACACTGAAGCTTTCTTT. As protein: CASSPAPVNTEAFF. V and J are TRBV5-1 and TRBJ1-1; D gene ambiguous. Germline CDR1 reads SGHRS; CDR2 reads YFSETQ. The CDR3 sequence is 14 residues long. Trimming shortened V by 4 bases and J by 2 bases, and 12 bases separated the two germline ends.

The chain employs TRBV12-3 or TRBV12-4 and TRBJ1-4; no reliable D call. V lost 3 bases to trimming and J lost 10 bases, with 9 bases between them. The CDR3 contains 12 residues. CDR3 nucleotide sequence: TGTGCCAGCAGTTTGAGTCCGAGAAAACTGTTTTTT. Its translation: CASSLSPRKLFF.

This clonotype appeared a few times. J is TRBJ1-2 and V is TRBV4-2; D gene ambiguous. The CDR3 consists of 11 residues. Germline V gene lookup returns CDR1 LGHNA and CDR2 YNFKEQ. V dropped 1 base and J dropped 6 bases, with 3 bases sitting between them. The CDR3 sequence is CASSQGDGYTF. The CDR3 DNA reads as TGTGCCAGCAGCCAAGGCGATGGCTACACCTTC.

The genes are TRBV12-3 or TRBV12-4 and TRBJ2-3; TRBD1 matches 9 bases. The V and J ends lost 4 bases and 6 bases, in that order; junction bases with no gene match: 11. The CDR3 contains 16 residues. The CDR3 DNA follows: TGTGCCAGCAGTTCCCCCCGAGACAGGGGGTCGGATACGCAGTATTTT. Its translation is CASSSPRDRGSDTQYF.

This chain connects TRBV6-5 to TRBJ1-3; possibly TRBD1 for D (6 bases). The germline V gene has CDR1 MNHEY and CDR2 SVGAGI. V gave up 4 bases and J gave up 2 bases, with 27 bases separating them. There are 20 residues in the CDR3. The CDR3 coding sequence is TGTGCCAGCAGTTGGGTCCAGTGGGGGACACCAAGTGCGGCTGGAAACACCATATATTTT. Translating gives CASSWVQWGTPSAAGNTIYF.

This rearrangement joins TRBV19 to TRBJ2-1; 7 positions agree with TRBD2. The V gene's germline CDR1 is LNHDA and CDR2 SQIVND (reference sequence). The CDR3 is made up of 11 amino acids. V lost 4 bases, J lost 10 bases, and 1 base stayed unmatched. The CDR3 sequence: CASSTSGEQFF. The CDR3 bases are TGTGCCAGTAGTACTAGCGGCGAGCAGTTCTTC.

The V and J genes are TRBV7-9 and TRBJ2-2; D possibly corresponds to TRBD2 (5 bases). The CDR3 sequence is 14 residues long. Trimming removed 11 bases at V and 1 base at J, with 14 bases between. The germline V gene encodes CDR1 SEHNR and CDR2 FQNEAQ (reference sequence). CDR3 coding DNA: TGTGCCTGTGGCGAGGGCTGGAACACCGGGGAGCTGTTTTTT. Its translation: CACGEGWNTGELFF.

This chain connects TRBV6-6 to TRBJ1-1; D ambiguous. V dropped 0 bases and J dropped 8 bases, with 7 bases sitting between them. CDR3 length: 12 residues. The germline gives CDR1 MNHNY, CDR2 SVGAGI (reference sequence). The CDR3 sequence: CASSYSTIEAFF. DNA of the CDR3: TGTGCCAGCAGTTACTCGACTATAGAAGCTTTCTTT.

The CDR3 bases are TGTGCCAGCAGCATGACAGGGGCGTCCTACGAGCAGTACTTC. Encoded protein: CASSMTGASYEQYF. The chain couples TRBV9 to TRBJ2-7; 8 bases match TRBD1. The V and J ends lost 4 bases and 1 base, in that order; junction bases with no gene match: 4. The length of the CDR3 is 14 residues. CDR1 is SGDLS and CDR2 is YYNGEE in the germline V gene.

The CDR3 protein is CASSLEPYEQYF. In nucleotides, the CDR3 is TGTGCCAGCAGCTTAGAGCCCTACGAGCAGTACTTC. V usage is TRBV7-9 and J usage is TRBJ2-7; D is unresolved. CDR3 length equals 12 residues. V lost 1 base and J lost 2, with 3 bases in between. Germline V gene lookup returns CDR1 SEHNR and CDR2 FQNEAQ (reference sequence).